The present entry profiles one T cell receptor (beta chain) with its context. Original processing methods: Researchers report that nucleated cell counts were estimated from reference gene primer amplification. Using immunoSEQ multiplex PCR, the repertoire was profiled, and TCRdb retains in-frame clones only, with some absent. D and trimming come from the DNA, and the V and J calls and clone size come from that table. This table holds a few hundred thousand clones, approximately 82% found once. The sample comes from a study of blood T cell repertoires in COVID-19. In germline, CDR1 is SEHNR, CDR2 FQNEAQ (reference sequence). The V gene end was trimmed by 4 bases and the J gene end by 6 bases; junction bases not matched to a gene: 9. The CDR3 contains 15 residues.

What was sequenced was peripheral blood. The rearrangement links TRBV7-9 to TRBJ2-1; 7 bases align to TRBD2. The sequence came from a woman aged 18 to 35 with acute or convalescent COVID-19. CDR3 sequence reads: CASSSGGLAINEQFF. The CDR3 nucleotides are TGTGCCAGCAGCTCCGGGGGGTTAGCGATCAATGAGCAGTTCTTC.